The sample holds one count of the clone carrying this TCR beta chain. From RNA, the CDR3 regions of TCR beta chains were amplified and sequenced. HTBI-primed first-round RT-PCR preceded second-round multiplex PCR. TCRdb re-called the multiplex PCR reads through MiXCR, storing one row per CDR3 protein. The sample carries over 650,000 distinct CDR3 sequences, just over 40% recorded once. This specimen belongs to a study of Graves' ophthalmopathy and Graves' hyperthyroidism. Per germline, CDR1 ENHRY and CDR2 SYGVKD. The V end was cut by 3 bases, the J end by 5 bases, with 19 bases between. This CDR3 region has 16 residues. PBMCs were density-gradient isolated from roughly 10 ml fresh blood.

The gene calls are TRBV10-3 and TRBJ1-2; tentatively, D is TRBD1 (6 bases). The TCR comes from an adult man with Graves' ophthalmopathy. Sequenced: peripheral blood. The CDR3 is CAISDPRGALDYGYTF. Written as DNA, the CDR3 is TGTGCCATCAGTGATCCGCGGGGGGCATTGGATTATGGCTACACCTTC.